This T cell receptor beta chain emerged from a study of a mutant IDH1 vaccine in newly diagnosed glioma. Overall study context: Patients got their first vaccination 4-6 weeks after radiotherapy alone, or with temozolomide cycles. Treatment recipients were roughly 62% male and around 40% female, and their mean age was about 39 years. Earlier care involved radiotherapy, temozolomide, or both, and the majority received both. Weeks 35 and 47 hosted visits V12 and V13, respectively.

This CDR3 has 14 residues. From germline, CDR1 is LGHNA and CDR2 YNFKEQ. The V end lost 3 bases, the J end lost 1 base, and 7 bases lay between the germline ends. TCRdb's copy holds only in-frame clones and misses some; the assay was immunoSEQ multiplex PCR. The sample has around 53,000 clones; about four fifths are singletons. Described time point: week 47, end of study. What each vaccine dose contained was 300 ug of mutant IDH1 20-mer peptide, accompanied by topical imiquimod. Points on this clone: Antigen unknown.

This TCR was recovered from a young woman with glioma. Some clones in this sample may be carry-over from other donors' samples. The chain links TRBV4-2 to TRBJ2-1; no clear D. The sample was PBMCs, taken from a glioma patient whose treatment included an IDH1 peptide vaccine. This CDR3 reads CASSQERSYNEQFF. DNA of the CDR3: TGTGCCAGCAGCCAGGAGAGGTCCTACAATGAGCAGTTCTTC.